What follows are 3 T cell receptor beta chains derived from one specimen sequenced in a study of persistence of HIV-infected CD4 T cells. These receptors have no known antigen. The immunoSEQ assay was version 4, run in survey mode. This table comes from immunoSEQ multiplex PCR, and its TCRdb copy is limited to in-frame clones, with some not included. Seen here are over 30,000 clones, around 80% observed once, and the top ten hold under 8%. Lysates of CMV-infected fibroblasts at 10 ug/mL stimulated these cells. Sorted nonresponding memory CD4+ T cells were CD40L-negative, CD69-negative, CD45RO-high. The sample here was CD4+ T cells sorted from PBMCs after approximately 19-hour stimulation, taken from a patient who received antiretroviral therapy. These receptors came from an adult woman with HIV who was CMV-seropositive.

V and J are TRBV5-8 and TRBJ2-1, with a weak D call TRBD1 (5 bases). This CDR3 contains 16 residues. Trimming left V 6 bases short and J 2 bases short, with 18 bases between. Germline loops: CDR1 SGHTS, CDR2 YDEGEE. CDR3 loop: CASTVGVAGPYNEQFF. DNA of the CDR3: TGTGCCAGCACCGTGGGTGTGGCAGGGCCCTACAATGAGCAGTTCTTC.

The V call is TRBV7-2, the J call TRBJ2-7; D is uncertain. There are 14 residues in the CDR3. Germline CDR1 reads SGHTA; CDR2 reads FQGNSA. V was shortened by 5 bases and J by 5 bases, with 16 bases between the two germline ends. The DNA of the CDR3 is TGTGCCAGCAGCCCGCAACCTGAACTTCACGAGCAGTACTTC. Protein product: CASSPQPELHEQYF.

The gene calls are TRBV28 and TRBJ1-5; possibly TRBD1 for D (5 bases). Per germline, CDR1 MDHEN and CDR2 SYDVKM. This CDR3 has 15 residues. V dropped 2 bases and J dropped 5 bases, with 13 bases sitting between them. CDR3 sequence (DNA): TGTGCCAGCAGTTTAGAGTCAGGGTGGGATCAGCCCCAGCATTTT. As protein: CASSLESGWDQPQHF.